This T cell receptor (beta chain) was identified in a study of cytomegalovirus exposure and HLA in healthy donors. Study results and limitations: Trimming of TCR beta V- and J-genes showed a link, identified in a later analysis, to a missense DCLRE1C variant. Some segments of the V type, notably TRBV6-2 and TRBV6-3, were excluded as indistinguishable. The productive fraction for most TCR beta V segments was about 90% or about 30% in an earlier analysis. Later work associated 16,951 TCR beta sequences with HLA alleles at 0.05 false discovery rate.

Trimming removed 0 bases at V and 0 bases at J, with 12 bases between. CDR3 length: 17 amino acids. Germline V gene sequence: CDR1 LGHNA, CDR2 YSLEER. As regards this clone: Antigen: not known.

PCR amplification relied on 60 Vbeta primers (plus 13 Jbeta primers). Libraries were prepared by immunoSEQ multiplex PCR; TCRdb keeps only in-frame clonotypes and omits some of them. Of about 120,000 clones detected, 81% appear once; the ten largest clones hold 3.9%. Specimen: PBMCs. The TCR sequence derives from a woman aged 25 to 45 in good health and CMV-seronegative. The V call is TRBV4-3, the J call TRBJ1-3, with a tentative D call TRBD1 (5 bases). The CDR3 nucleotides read TGCGCCAGCAGCCAAGACTTAAGGGACTTCTCTGGAAACACCATATATTTT. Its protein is CASSQDLRDFSGNTIYF.